These T cell receptor beta chains were read from a single sample in a study of PD-1 blockade in classical Hodgkin lymphoma. TCRdb's copy holds only in-frame clones and misses some; the assay was immunoSEQ multiplex PCR. The profile shows about 24,000 clones, roughly 77% of them singletons. The sample consisted of peripheral blood mononuclear cells (PBMCs), taken before the fourth cycle of nivolumab. These receptors came from a human donor with classical Hodgkin lymphoma. CDR3s include the opening cysteine and the closing phenylalanine or tryptophan. The order of the fields is V gene, J gene, CDR3 protein.

V gene: TRBV19; J gene: TRBJ1-5; CDR3 protein: CASSSGVRQPQHF
V gene: TRBV30; J gene: TRBJ1-1; CDR3 protein: CASKLGTGISEAFF
V gene: TRBV27; J gene: TRBJ1-6; CDR3 protein: CASSFPGNPLHF
V gene: TRBV5-6; J gene: TRBJ2-6; CDR3 protein: CASSLGNSGANVLTF
V gene: TRBV6-5; J gene: NA; CDR3 protein: CASSRDWIRSYEQYF
V gene: TRBV19; J gene: TRBJ2-2; CDR3 protein: CASSMGAGSFGELFF
V gene: TRBV25-1; J gene: TRBJ2-5; CDR3 protein: CASSPRDRGLKETQYF
V gene: TRBV19; J gene: TRBJ1-4; CDR3 protein: CASLGQGREKLFF
V gene: TRBV5-8; J gene: TRBJ2-6; CDR3 protein: CASSFPRGSAGANVLTF
V gene: TRBV5-4; J gene: TRBJ2-3; CDR3 protein: CASSLRRDTDTQYF
V gene: TRBV5-6; J gene: TRBJ1-1; CDR3 protein: CASSLASPGEAFF
V gene: TRBV27; J gene: TRBJ1-2; CDR3 protein: CASSSGARNGYTF
V gene: TRBV19; J gene: TRBJ2-5; CDR3 protein: CASSISSGPPNAFQETQYF
V gene: TRBV29-1; J gene: TRBJ2-7; CDR3 protein: CSVAGGQGSYEQYF
V gene: TRBV11-3; J gene: TRBJ1-2; CDR3 protein: CASSLGYYGYTF
V gene: TRBV19; J gene: TRBJ1-5; CDR3 protein: CASSMSLAGSNQPQHF
V gene: TRBV28; J gene: TRBJ2-1; CDR3 protein: CASSLVPTGMGDEQFF
V gene: TRBV29-1; J gene: TRBJ2-3; CDR3 protein: CSAEEGSALTQYF
V gene: TRBV19; J gene: TRBJ1-1; CDR3 protein: CATAGNTEAFF
V gene: TRBV7-6; J gene: TRBJ2-7; CDR3 protein: CASSERGLVSEQYF
V gene: TRBV28; J gene: TRBJ2-2; CDR3 protein: CASTPGSGELFF
V gene: TRBV6-6; J gene: TRBJ2-6; CDR3 protein: CAIRKQEANVLTF
V gene: TRBV27; J gene: TRBJ2-1; CDR3 protein: CASSPSRTSPHEQFF
V gene: TRBV19; J gene: TRBJ1-5; CDR3 protein: CASSRGTGTRSNQPQHF
V gene: TRBV10-3; J gene: TRBJ1-5; CDR3 protein: CAISESMASYSNQPQHF
V gene: TRBV6-4; J gene: TRBJ2-2; CDR3 protein: CASSDSSRRVVGELFF
V gene: TRBV6-1; J gene: TRBJ2-7; CDR3 protein: CASSVGKYEQYF
V gene: TRBV9; J gene: TRBJ2-3; CDR3 protein: CASSVGGDLTQYF
V gene: TRBV2; J gene: TRBJ2-6; CDR3 protein: CASKRSDSGANVLTF
V gene: TRBV6-5; J gene: TRBJ2-1; CDR3 protein: CASSYEGIWALSEQFF
V gene: TRBV10-2; J gene: TRBJ2-7; CDR3 protein: CASRASGGYEQYF
V gene: TRBV4-2; J gene: TRBJ1-3; CDR3 protein: CASSQGAGRGGTIYF
V gene: TRBV28; J gene: TRBJ2-7; CDR3 protein: CASSLLGQQSYEQYF
V gene: TRBV5-1; J gene: TRBJ1-2; CDR3 protein: CASGYEGTDGYTF
V gene: TRBV29-1; J gene: TRBJ2-7; CDR3 protein: CSGRERTTGEQYF
V gene: TRBV29-1; J gene: TRBJ1-1; CDR3 protein: CSLTQGATEAFF
V gene: TRBV2; J gene: TRBJ2-1; CDR3 protein: CASSQQVHNEQFF
V gene: TRBV9; J gene: TRBJ2-7; CDR3 protein: CASGRDSGYQYF
V gene: TRBV6-1; J gene: TRBJ1-5; CDR3 protein: CASSAHTGTGVNQPQHF
V gene: TRBV28; J gene: TRBJ2-7; CDR3 protein: CASSIYSGRRDEQYF